A single sample gave rise to the 5 T cell receptor beta chains below, sequenced in a study of human T cells and chemical hapten exposure. Total RNA was isolated from unfractionated whole blood. One entry per CDR3 protein results from TCRdb running MiXCR on the 5' RACE reads. The table includes 110,000 or so distinct CDR3 sequences, approximately 20% detected once. These receptors were taken from a human donor in good health.

The rearrangement uses TRBV27 and TRBJ1-1; D unclear. The V end lost 2 bases, the J end lost 11 bases, and 12 bases lay between the germline ends. There are 12 residues in the CDR3. Germline V gene lookup returns CDR1 MNHEY and CDR2 SMNVEV (reference sequence). CDR3 loop: CASSLSNGRAFF. The CDR3 region has the DNA TGTGCCAGCAGTTTAAGTAATGGGAGGGCTTTCTTT.

This clonotype was found a few times. The gene calls are TRBV29-1 and TRBJ2-3, with no clear D. The CDR3 spans 13 residues. CDR1 SQVTM and CDR2 ANQGSEA come from the germline V gene. The V gene lost 7 bases and the J gene lost 0 bases, with 11 bases spanning the gap. CDR3: CSAVALSTDTQYF. DNA of the CDR3: TGCAGCGCCGTTGCCCTTAGCACAGATACGCAGTATTTT.

This clonotype was found a few times. V usage is TRBV20-1 and J usage is TRBJ1-4; the D is unclear. The germline gives CDR1 DFQATT, CDR2 SNEGSKA (reference sequence). V was clipped by 7 bases and J by 0 bases, with 9 bases between them. CDR3 size: 13 residues. CDR3 bases: TGCAGTGTCCGAAAGCCAACTAATGAAAAACTGTTTTTT. It specifies CSVRKPTNEKLFF.

CDR3 amino acids: CASSYRPYEQYF. The CDR3 nucleotides read TGTGCCAGCAGTTACCGTCCCTACGAGCAGTACTTC. The chain carries TRBV6-6 and TRBJ2-7; D remains unclear. V was shortened by 2 bases and J by 2 bases, with 4 bases between the two germline ends. The CDR3 totals 12 residues. Looked up from germline, CDR1 is MNHNY and CDR2 is SVGAGI (reference sequence).

The chain employs TRBV5-5 and TRBJ1-5; D is perhaps TRBD1 (6 bases). The CDR3 runs to 15 residues. Looked up from germline, CDR1 is SGHKS and CDR2 is YYEKEE (reference sequence). Trimming stripped 1 base from V and 6 bases from J, with 14 bases between. DNA for the CDR3: TGTGCCAGCAGCTTGTGGCAGGGGCAAGGTCAGCCCCAGCATTTT. Translated: CASSLWQGQGQPQHF.